The TCR beta chain under discussion was sequenced for a study of blood T cell repertoires in COVID-19. Germline assignment: CDR1 SGHRS and CDR2 YFSETQ. Trimming cost V 0 bases and J 7 bases, with 14 bases left between them. The CDR3 has 14 amino acids. Assay used: immunoSEQ multiplex PCR; TCRdb lists only in-frame clones, some missing. The table has some 450,000 clones, approximately 89% seen once. The Seattle site enrolled patients during active infection and followed them longitudinally. The sample was peripheral blood. This receptor was identified in a woman in her fifties or sixties with COVID-19, enrolled during active disease. The chain combines TRBV5-1 with TRBJ2-7; possible D gene TRBD1, 6 bases. The CDR3 loop reads CASSLGTVYEEQYF. CDR3 in DNA: TGCGCCAGCAGCTTGGGGACAGTTTACGAAGAGCAGTACTTC.